These 5 T cell receptor beta chains share one sample of origin, sequenced in a study of Tregs in tolerant kidney transplant recipients. Profiled with immunoSEQ multiplex PCR; TCRdb holds only in-frame clones, not every one. This table holds around 230,000 clones, 80% to 85% found once. Sequencing was performed on CD4+ T cells from blood. These receptors were taken from a human donor in good health.

V gene TRBV11-2 combines with J gene TRBJ2-1, with 8 bases fitting TRBD2. Per germline, CDR1 SGHAT and CDR2 FQNNGV. V trimming: 4 bases; J trimming: 5 bases; junction bases outside the gene matches: 10. This CDR3 is built from 16 residues. The CDR3 sequence is CASSSAGTRTNNEQFF. CDR3 sequence (DNA): TGTGCCAGCAGCTCAGCCGGGACTAGGACTAACAATGAGCAGTTCTTC.

This clone was counted between two and nine times. The rearrangement links TRBV6-1 to TRBJ2-7; D perhaps matches TRBD1 (6 bases). V dropped 6 bases and J dropped 2 bases, with 11 bases sitting between them. The germline gives CDR1 MNHNS, CDR2 SASEGT. The CDR3 contains 13 residues. The CDR3 loop reads CASRPGQAYEQYF. The DNA for the CDR3 is TGTGCCAGCAGGCCGGGACAAGCCTACGAGCAGTACTTC.

This clone was picked up a small number of times. The chain recombines TRBV6-1 with TRBJ2-1; 12 bases are shared with TRBD2. Germline V lookup: CDR1 MNHNS, CDR2 SASEGT. The CDR3 is 15 residues long. V trimming: 2 bases; J trimming: 6 bases; junction bases outside the gene matches: 2. CDR3 amino acids: CASSERTSGANEQFF. The CDR3, as DNA: TGTGCCAGCAGTGAACGGACTAGCGGGGCCAATGAGCAGTTCTTC.

The CDR3 DNA follows: TGTGCCAGCAGATCAGGGGGCGGTAACAATCAGCCCCAGCATTTT. Its protein product is CASRSGGGNNQPQHF. V and J are TRBV7-2 and TRBJ1-5; TRBD1 matches 8 bases. The CDR3 length is 15 residues. The V and J ends lost 6 bases and 3 bases, in that order; junction bases with no gene match: 7. The germline V gene has CDR1 SGHTA and CDR2 FQGNSA.

The chain carries TRBV18 and TRBJ1-5; tentative D call: TRBD1 (5 bases). V was clipped by 5 bases and J by 1 base, with 9 bases between them. Germline V gives CDR1 KGHSH, CDR2 LQKENI. There are 14 residues in the CDR3. CDR3 DNA: TGTGCCAGCTCAGAACAGGTGAGCAATCAGCCCCAGCATTTT. It encodes CASSEQVSNQPQHF.